The sequence of this TCR beta chain was determined in a study of patients and donors after allogeneic stem cell transplantation. One entry per CDR3 protein results from TCRdb running MiXCR on the RT-PCR reads. This table holds hundreds of thousands of distinct CDR3 sequences, around 15% found once. Source material: blood, either unsorted or a sorted T cell fraction (not recorded which). The receptor was isolated from a human donor who was either an allogeneic HSCT recipient or a stem cell or donor lymphocyte infusion donor (not recorded which). It is not recorded whose cells these are; they may come from a transplant donor.

CDR3 sequence (DNA): TGCAGCGTTGGTGACACAAGGGGCGGCTACACCTTC. Its protein is CSVGDTRGGYTF. This chain joins TRBV29-1 and TRBJ1-2, with D perhaps matching TRBD1 (5 bases). V was pared by 4 bases and J by 8 bases, with 14 bases between. The CDR3 loop spans 12 amino acids. Germline V gene data show CDR1 as SQVTM and CDR2 as ANQGSEA.